What follows are 4 T cell receptor beta chains derived from one specimen sequenced in a study of T-cell memory formation after mild COVID-19 (dated by TCRdb to about 2021). The library came from 5' RACE. The reads were generated on an Illumina NovaSeq 6000. TCRdb trimmed the raw reads at Q25, called clones with MiXCR and kept productive beta chains. For every CDR3 protein sequence, its rows merge into one entry that carries the most common genes and DNA. The sample includes fewer than 500,000 distinct CDR3 sequences, with 25% observed a single time. Around 12% of the sample is held by the ten biggest clonotypes. The sequencing input was PBMCs or a T cell subset sorted from them (not recorded which). These receptors all come from an adult woman who had mild COVID-19 (a few samples of this study predate the infection). The sample titles of this study are shuffled in the database, so cell type and time point are left out; the donor was told from shared clones.

The chain couples TRBV4-1 to TRBJ2-7; TRBD1 agrees at 8 bases. CDR3 size: 18 residues. V was pared by 0 bases and J by 1 base, with 11 bases of the junction left unmatched. Germline-derived CDR1 and CDR2 are MGHRA and YSYEKL. CDR3 residues: CASSQDVGQGARSYEQYF. CDR3 in DNA: TGCGCCAGCAGCCAAGATGTTGGGCAGGGGGCTCGATCCTACGAGCAGTACTTC.

This clonotype was seen only a few times. In DNA form, the CDR3 reads TGTGCCATCAGGGCGTTCACAGATACGCAGTATTTT. It encodes CAIRAFTDTQYF. This chain connects TRBV28 to TRBJ2-3; maybe TRBD1 (5 bases). There are 12 residues in the CDR3. Trimming took 10 bases from V and 2 from J, leaving 10 bases between them. Germline CDR1 is MDHEN and CDR2 is SYDVKM.

The chain has TRBV20-1 and TRBJ1-2; TRBD1 agrees at 7 bases. Germline V CDR1 and CDR2: DFQATT, SNEGSKA (reference sequence). J gave up 5 bases and V 8 bases, and 14 bases lay outside the gene matches. The CDR3 consists of 14 residues. CDR3 protein: CSRRYGTASYGYTF. The CDR3 nucleotides are TGCAGTCGGCGGTATGGGACAGCGTCTTATGGCTACACCTTC.

Worth noting for this clonotype: The conserved phenylalanine or tryptophan is not found at the CDR3 terminus, so this likely reflects a read error. The rearrangement links TRBV5-1 to TRBJ2-1, with D hard to call. V lost 0 bases, J lost 4 bases, and 8 bases lay in between. Germline V gene data show CDR1 as SGHRS and CDR2 as YFSETQ. This CDR3 spans 14 amino acids. This chain's CDR3 is CASSLAPDYNEQFL. DNA for the CDR3: TGCGCCAGCAGCTTGGCCCCAGATTACAATGAGCAGTTCTTA.